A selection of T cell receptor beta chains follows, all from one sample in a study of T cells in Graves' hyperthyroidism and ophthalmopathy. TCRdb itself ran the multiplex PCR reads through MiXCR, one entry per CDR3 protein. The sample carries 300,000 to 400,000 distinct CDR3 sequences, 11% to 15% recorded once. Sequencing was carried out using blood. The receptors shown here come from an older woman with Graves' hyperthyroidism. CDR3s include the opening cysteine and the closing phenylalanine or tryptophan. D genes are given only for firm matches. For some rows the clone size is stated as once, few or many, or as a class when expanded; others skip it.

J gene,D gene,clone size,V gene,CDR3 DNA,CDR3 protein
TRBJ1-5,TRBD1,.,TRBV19,TGTGCCAGTAGTACACTCGGGACAGGGAGGGAGCAGCCCCAGCATTTT,CASSTLGTGREQPQHF
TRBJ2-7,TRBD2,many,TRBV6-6,TGTGCCAGCAGTTACGTCGGGGGGAGCTCCTACGAGCAGTACTTC,CASSYVGGSSYEQYF
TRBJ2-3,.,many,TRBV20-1,TGCAGTGCCGGGGGCTTGGGGGGAGCGGGGCATACGCAGTATTTT,CSAGGLGGAGHTQYF
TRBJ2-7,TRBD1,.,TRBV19,TGTGCCAGTAGTATCGGACAGGGGGAAAGGGAGCAGTACTTC,CASSIGQGEREQYF
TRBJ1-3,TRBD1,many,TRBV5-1,TGCGCCAGCAGCTTCGGGACAGGCGGAAACACCATATATTTT,CASSFGTGGNTIYF
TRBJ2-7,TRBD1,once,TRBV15,TGTGCCACCTCCCCGGGACAGGGTTCCTACGAGCAGTACTTC,CATSPGQGSYEQYF
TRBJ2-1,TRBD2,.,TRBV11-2,TGTGCCAGCAGCTGGACTAGCGGGAGCCATTCCTACAATGAGCAGTTCTTC,CASSWTSGSHSYNEQFF
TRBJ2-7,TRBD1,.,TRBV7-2,TGTGCCAGCAGCTCCTCGTTGACAGGGGGCGAGCAGTACTTC,CASSSSLTGGEQYF
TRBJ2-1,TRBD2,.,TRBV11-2,TGTGCCAGCAGAGAACTAGCGGGGGGGAGCTCCTACAATGAGCAGTTCTTC,CASRELAGGSSYNEQFF
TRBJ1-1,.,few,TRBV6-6,TGTGCCAGCAGTTACTTTCGGCCGGACACTGAAGCTTTCTTT,CASSYFRPDTEAFF
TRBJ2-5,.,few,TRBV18,TGTGCCAGCTCACAGGGGAGTGGGTACGAGACCCAGTACTTC,CASSQGSGYETQYF
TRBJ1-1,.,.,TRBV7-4,TGTGCCAGCAGCTTAGCGGCACAGGTTGACCTAAGATCTTTCTTT,CASSLAAQVDLRSFF
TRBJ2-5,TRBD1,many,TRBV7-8,TGTGCCAGCAACCCACACGGACAGGGAGAGACCCAGTACTTC,CASNPHGQGETQYF
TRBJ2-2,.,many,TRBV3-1,TGTGCCAGCAGCCAGTACAGGGCCAGCGCCGGGGAGCTGTTTTTT,CASSQYRASAGELFF
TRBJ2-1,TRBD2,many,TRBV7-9,TGTGCCAGCAGCTTAGTATTGGCGGGAGGGGCCGAGCAGTTCTTC,CASSLVLAGGAEQFF
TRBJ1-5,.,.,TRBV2,TGTGCCAGCAGTGACCGCGAAAGCAATCAGCCCCAGCATTTT,CASSDRESNQPQHF
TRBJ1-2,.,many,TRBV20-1,TGCAGTGCTCGACAGGAACGGGGCTATGGCTACACCTTC,CSARQERGYGYTF
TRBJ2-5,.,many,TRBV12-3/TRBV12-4,TGTGCCAGCAGTTCTCTAGGGAAGGGCGTGCTAGAGACCCAGTACTTC,CASSSLGKGVLETQYF
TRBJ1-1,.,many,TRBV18,TGTGCCAGCTCGGGCCCCGAGGGGGTCGGAGCTTTCTTT,CASSGPEGVGAFF
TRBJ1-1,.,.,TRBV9,TGTGCCAGCAGCGTAGGCCCGGGAAGAGCTTTCTTT,CASSVGPGRAFF
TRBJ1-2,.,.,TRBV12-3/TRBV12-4,TGTGCCAGCAGTACAACGTTCCAGGGCTACACCTTC,CASSTTFQGYTF
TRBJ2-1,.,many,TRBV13,TGTGCCAGCACGTTTCCCGGGAGTAGTAATGAGCAGTTCTTC,CASTFPGSSNEQFF
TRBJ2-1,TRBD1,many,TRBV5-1,TGCGCCAGCACAGACAGGGGTAGCTCCTACAATGAGCAGTTCTTC,CASTDRGSSYNEQFF
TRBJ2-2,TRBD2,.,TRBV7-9,TGTGCCAGCAGCTTTACTAGCGGGAGCGGGCCCGGGGAGCTGTTTTTT,CASSFTSGSGPGELFF
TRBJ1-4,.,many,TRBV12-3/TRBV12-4,TGTGCCAGCAGTTTACAGACCAGAGGGGAAAAACTGTTTTTT,CASSLQTRGEKLFF
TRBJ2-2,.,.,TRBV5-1,TGCGCCAGCAGCGCGGACAGTTCCACCGGGGAGCTGTTTTTT,CASSADSSTGELFF
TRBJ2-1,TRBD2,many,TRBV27,TGTGCCAGCAGTTGGGCTAGCGGGGGCTCCTACAATGAGCAGTTCTTC,CASSWASGGSYNEQFF
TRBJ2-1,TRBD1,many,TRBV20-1,TGCAGTGTTCCGGGACAGAAATACAATGAGCAGTTCTTC,CSVPGQKYNEQFF
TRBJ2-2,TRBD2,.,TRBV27,TGTGCCAGCAGTTTGGGGGGACTAGCCCTCGGGGAGCTGCTTTTT,CASSLGGLALGELLF
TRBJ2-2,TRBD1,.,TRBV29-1,TGCAGCGTACGCGGACAGGGGGTCTCGAACACCGGGGAGCTGTTTTTT,CSVRGQGVSNTGELFF
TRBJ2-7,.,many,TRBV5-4,TGTGCCAGCAGCTCCCAACTTACGAGCTCCTACGAGCAGTACTTC,CASSSQLTSSYEQYF
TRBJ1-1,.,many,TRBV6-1,TGTGCCAGCAGGCAAGGGACTGCCGGCAACACTGAAGCTTTCTTT,CASRQGTAGNTEAFF
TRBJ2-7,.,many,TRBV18,TGTGCCAGCTCACCACTGTCAGGGGCCCTGACCTACGAGCAGTACTTC,CASSPLSGALTYEQYF
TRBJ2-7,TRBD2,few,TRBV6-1,TGTGCCAGCAGTTATTCCGCCGGGACTAGCGTCTACGAGCAGTACTTC,CASSYSAGTSVYEQYF
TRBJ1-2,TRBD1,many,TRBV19,TGTGCCAGTAGTATCCAGGGGGGGGAGAACTATGGCTACACCTTC,CASSIQGGENYGYTF
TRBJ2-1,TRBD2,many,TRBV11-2,TGTGCCAGCAGCTTAGGACCCGGGACTAGCGTACACAATGAGCAGTTCTTC,CASSLGPGTSVHNEQFF
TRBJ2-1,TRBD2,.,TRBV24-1,TGTGCCACCAGTGACCCTGGACTAGCGGGAATGGGCGGCTCCTACAATGAGCAGTTCTTC,CATSDPGLAGMGGSYNEQFF
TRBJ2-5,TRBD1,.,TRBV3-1,TGTGCCAGCAGCTCCGGACAGGGCGTTCCAGAGACCCAGTACTTC,CASSSGQGVPETQYF
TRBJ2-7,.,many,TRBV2,TGTGCCAGCAGTTTCAGGGAGGTAGGCTACGAGCAGTACTTC,CASSFREVGYEQYF
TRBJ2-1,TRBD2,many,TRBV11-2,TGTGCCAGCGGCCCACTCGGGACTAGCAAAACTCATGAGCAGTTCTTC,CASGPLGTSKTHEQFF
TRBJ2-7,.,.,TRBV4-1,TGCGCCAGCAGCCAAGATCTGACTTACCCTCACTACGAGCAGTACTTC,CASSQDLTYPHYEQYF
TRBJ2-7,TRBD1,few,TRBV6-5,TGTGCCAGCAGTTACCTGGGACAGGGATTACGGGAGCAGTACTTC,CASSYLGQGLREQYF
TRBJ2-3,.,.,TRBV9,TGTGCCAGCAGCGTAGAAGGGCAAGGAGATACGCAGTATTTT,CASSVEGQGDTQYF
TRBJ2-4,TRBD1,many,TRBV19,TGTGCCAGTAGTCCCAGGGACAGGCGAATTCAGTACTTC,CASSPRDRRIQYF
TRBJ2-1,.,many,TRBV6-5,TGTGCCAGCAGTTACGGGGGGCTCGGTGAGCAGTTCTTC,CASSYGGLGEQFF
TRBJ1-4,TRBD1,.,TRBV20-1,TGCAGTGCCGCACAGGGGACTAATGAAAAACTGTTTTTT,CSAAQGTNEKLFF
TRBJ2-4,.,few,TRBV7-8,TGTGCCAGCAGCTTAGTCTGGGAGGCCAAAAACATTCAGTACTTC,CASSLVWEAKNIQYF
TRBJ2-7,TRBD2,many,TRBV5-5,TGTGCCAGCAGCATCCAACTAGCGGGAGTACGGGAGCAGTACTTC,CASSIQLAGVREQYF
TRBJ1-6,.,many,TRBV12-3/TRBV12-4,TGTGCCAGCAGTTTAAACCCGACGACACCCCTCCACTTT,CASSLNPTTPLHF